This note documents a single T cell receptor (beta chain) sequence. This record belongs to a study of monozygotic twins with inflammatory bowel disease. The CDR3 has 15 residues. TCRdb re-analyzed the 5' RACE reads; it lists each CDR3 protein once, without DNA. In all, the sample yields 310,000 or so distinct CDR3 sequences. V and J are TRBV12-3 or TRBV12-4 and TRBJ1-2; TCRdb's D call of TRBD1 is untestable without DNA. The receptor was derived from a human donor with ulcerative colitis or Crohn's disease, or a healthy co-twin of an affected twin (not recorded which). Sequencing was done on a sample of blood. CDR3 residues: CASSLGGFNLDGYTF.